This T cell receptor beta chain was found in a study of T cells in Graves' hyperthyroidism and ophthalmopathy. As for the study in general: Peripheral blood collection took place at initial diagnosis, before any treatment.

RNA transcripts gave rise to amplified TCR beta CDR3 regions. Carried out on the TCR CDR3, a first-round RT-PCR used the HTBI primer set. One entry per CDR3 protein results from TCRdb running MiXCR on the multiplex PCR reads. The sample contains 390,000 or so distinct CDR3 sequences, approximately 14% of which appear only once. Trimming at V came to 5 bases and at J to 1 base, leaving 5 bases not matched to a gene. CDR3 length: 16 amino acids. Germline values: CDR1 KGHDR, CDR2 SFDVKD. Clinical symptoms, serum thyroxine, TRAb, thyroid ultrasound and orbital computed tomography established diagnosis. This TCR came from a man aged 18 to 29 with Graves' ophthalmopathy. V is TRBV24-1 and J is TRBJ2-1; 9 bases align to TRBD2. The material sequenced was blood. The CDR3 region has the DNA TGTGCCACCAGTGTTGTGACTAGCGGTTCCTACAATGAGCAGTTCTTC. Protein: CATSVVTSGSYNEQFF.